This record covers a single T cell receptor beta chain. Per the study methods: Amplification with reference gene primers provided the estimates of nucleated cell counts. Measured with immunoSEQ multiplex PCR; TCRdb has only the in-frame clones, and not every one. V, J and clone size were drawn from that table, and D and trimming were deduced from the DNA. The table lists 52,000 or so clones, about nine tenths of them singletons. The germline V gene has CDR1 KGHSH and CDR2 LQKENI. The CDR3 contains 12 residues. Trimming removed 3 bases from V and 11 bases from J; junction bases left unmatched: 5. These data belong to a study of blood T cell repertoires in COVID-19. Study details: COVID-19 samples, acute and convalescent, were from the United States, Italy and Spain. Sample material is recorded as cDNA or gDNA derived from T cells, B-cell-depleted T cells, or PBMCs.

The TCR comes from a woman between 70 and 85 years old with active COVID-19. V gene TRBV18 combines with J gene TRBJ1-1, with TRBD1 matching over 8 bases. Sequencing was performed on peripheral blood. The chain's CDR3 is CASSPGDRGAFF. In nucleotides, the CDR3 is TGTGCCAGCTCACCGGGTGACAGGGGTGCTTTCTTT.